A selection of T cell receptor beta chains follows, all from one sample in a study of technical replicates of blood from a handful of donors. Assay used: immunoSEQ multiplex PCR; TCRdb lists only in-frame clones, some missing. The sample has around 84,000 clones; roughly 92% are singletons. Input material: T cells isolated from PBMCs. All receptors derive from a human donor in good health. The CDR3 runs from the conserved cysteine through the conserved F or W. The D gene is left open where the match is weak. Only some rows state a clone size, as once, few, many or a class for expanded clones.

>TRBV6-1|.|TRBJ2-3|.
TGTGCCAGCAGTGAATTCGCTAGGCCATTAAGCACAGATACGCAGTATTTT
CASSEFARPLSTDTQYF
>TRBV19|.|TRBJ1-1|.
TGTGCCAGTAGTATAGATTTTGGGGCAGGCCTGATCACTGAAGCTTTCTTT
CASSIDFGAGLITEAFF
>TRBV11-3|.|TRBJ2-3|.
TGTGCCAGCAGCTTAGGACGTGCGGGTTTCGCAGATACGCAGTATTTT
CASSLGRAGFADTQYF
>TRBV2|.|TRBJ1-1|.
TGTGCCGGAGGAAGACCGATGAACACTGAAGCTTTCTTT
CAGGRPMNTEAFF
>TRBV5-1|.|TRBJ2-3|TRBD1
TGCGCCAGCAGCGACAGGGGGCGGTATACAGATACGCAGTATTTT
CASSDRGRYTDTQYF
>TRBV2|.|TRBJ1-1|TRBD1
TGTGCCAGCAGTGAGGTCAGGGGGGTGAACACTGAAGCTTTCTTT
CASSEVRGVNTEAFF
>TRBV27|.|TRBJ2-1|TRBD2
TGTGCCAGCAGTTCCGGGACTAGCGGAGTTAATGAGCAGTTCTTC
CASSSGTSGVNEQFF
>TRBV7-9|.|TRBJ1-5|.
TGTGCCAGCAGCCCAGGGGCCGAGGGTAATCAGCCCCAGCATTTT
CASSPGAEGNQPQHF
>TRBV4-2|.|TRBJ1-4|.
TGTGCCAGCAGCCAAGTTCTTCCGGGACTTCTCTACGGGGCTAATGAAAAACTGTTTTTT
CASSQVLPGLLYGANEKLFF
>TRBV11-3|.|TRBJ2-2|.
TGTGCCAGCAGCCCGACCTGGGGGCGTAACACCGGGGAGCTGTTTTTT
CASSPTWGRNTGELFF
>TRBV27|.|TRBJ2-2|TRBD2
TGTGCCAGCAGAGGCGGGGGTGTGGGAGGAACCGGGGAGCTGTTTTTT
CASRGGGVGGTGELFF
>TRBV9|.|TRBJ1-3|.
TGTGCCAGCAGCGTCCTCTCTGGAAACACCATATATTTT
CASSVLSGNTIYF
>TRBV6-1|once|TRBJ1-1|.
TGTGCCAGCAGTGAGGGGGCCCTCCGTGAAGCTTTCTTT
CASSEGALREAFF
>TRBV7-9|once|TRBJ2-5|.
TGTGCCAGCAGCTTAGACAGGGCCAGAGAGACCCAGTACTTC
CASSLDRARETQYF
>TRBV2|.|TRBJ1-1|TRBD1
TGTGCCAGCAGTGAAGGACAGGGTGCTGAAGCTTTCTTT
CASSEGQGAEAFF
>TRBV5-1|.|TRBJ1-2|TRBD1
TGCGCCAGCAGCTTGGGACAGGGGGGGAACTATGGCTACACCTTC
CASSLGQGGNYGYTF
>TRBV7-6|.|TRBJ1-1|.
TGTGCCAGCAGCTTCGCAGGGAGGGCTGAAGCTTTCTTT
CASSFAGRAEAFF
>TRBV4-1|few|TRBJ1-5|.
TGCGCCAGCAGCCAAATAAACATGGTGGGCAATCAGCCCCAGCATTTT
CASSQINMVGNQPQHF
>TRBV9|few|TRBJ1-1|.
TGTGCCAGCAGCGTAGCTACGAACAGGGACGCTTTCTTT
CASSVATNRDAFF
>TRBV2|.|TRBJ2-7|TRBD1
TGTGCCAGCAGTGACGGAAACAGGGGCTACGAGCAGTACTTC
CASSDGNRGYEQYF
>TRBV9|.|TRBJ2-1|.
TGTGCCAGCAGCGTAGCTGCTAGAGACGAGCAGTTCTTC
CASSVAARDEQFF
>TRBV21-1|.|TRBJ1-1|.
TGTGCCAGCAGCAATCATAGGAACACTGAAGCTTTCTTT
CASSNHRNTEAFF
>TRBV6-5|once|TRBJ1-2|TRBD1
TGTGCCAGCAGTTACTCGTTCCTAAGAAACAGGGGGGGCTACACCTTC
CASSYSFLRNRGGYTF